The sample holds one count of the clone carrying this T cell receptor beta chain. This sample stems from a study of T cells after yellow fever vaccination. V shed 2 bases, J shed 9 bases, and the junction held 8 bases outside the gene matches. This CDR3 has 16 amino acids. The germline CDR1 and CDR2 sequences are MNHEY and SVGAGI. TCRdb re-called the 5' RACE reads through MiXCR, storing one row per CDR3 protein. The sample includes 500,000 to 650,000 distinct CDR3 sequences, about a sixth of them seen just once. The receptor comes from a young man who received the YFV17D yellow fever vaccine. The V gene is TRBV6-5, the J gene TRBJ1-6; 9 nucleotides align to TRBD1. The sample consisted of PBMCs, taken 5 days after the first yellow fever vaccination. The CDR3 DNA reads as TGTGCCAGCAGTTACAATACACAGGGGGCTTTTTCACCCCTCCACTTT. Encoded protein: CASSYNTQGAFSPLHF.